This TCR beta chain was recorded in a study of OX40 agonist ivuxolimab in advanced cancers. Study in general: Ivuxolimab, an agonistic anti-OX40 (CD134) antibody, was given to patients. While on treatment, patients had intravenous ivuxolimab at 0.01 to 10 mg/kg every 2 weeks. General study points: In the 0.1 to 3.0 mg/kg range, CD4+ and CD8+ blood T cells had expanded clonally by week 6. CD8+ T cells (on average) carried more expanded clones than CD4+ T cells.

About this clone: The antigen is unknown.

Per germline, CDR1 GTSNPN and CDR2 SVGIG (reference sequence). Trimming cost V 7 bases and J 6 bases, with 13 bases left between them. This CDR3 region has 12 residues. Profiling relied on immunoSEQ multiplex PCR, and the TCRdb table lists in-frame clones only, not all of them. Of under 75,000 clones in the sample, roughly four fifths are singletons; the top ten hold less than 1.2%. The chain joins TRBV30 to TRBJ2-1; no firm D call. The sample was CD4+ or CD8+ T cells sorted from blood, taken in a trial of the OX40 agonist ivuxolimab. This receptor was taken from an adult with an advanced solid tumor such as melanoma, head and neck, liver or kidney cancer. CDR3 coding DNA: TGTGCCTTGGCGGAAGCCCGCAATGAGCAGTTCTTC. The encoded protein is CALAEARNEQFF.